This T cell receptor (beta chain) is drawn from a study of spatial heterogeneity in lung cancer. Study background: Averaged across combinations, each unique TCR and UMI pairing appeared more than ten times in raw reads, which were uncorrected. General observations from the study: How many expanded intratumoral alpha and beta TCRs were present tracked the tumor mutation count, which was a count of nonsynonymous mutations.

TCRdb fed the 5' RACE reads into MiXCR, producing one record per CDR3 protein. Of fewer than 11,000 distinct CDR3 sequences listed, approximately 12% are singletons. Time point denoted: sample taken at primary tumor resection. Germline V gene data show CDR1 as SEHNR and CDR2 as FQNEAQ (reference sequence). The CDR3 covers 16 residues. The junction had 11 bases not matched to a gene; V was cut back by 5 bases and J by 5 bases. This clonotype was counted at least ten times. Its antigen is undetermined. The clonotype originates from a male donor with early-stage non-small cell lung cancer. Material: lung tumor tissue, obtained at surgery. The V gene is TRBV7-9, the J gene TRBJ2-3, with TRBD2 identical over 9 bases. In DNA, the CDR3 is TGTGCCAGCAGCCTAACTTTAGCGGGAGCGATAGATACGCAGTATTTT. Translation: CASSLTLAGAIDTQYF.